Listed here are 25 T cell receptor beta chains from one sample, sequenced in a study of cytomegalovirus exposure and HLA in healthy donors. Sequenced by immunoSEQ multiplex PCR; TCRdb stores in-frame clones only, minus some. Among more than 150,000 clones, approximately 84% were seen once, and the ten largest hold roughly 6.5%. The sequencing sample was made of PBMCs. Every receptor here comes from a man between 18 and 29 years old in good health and CMV-seropositive.

This chain's CDR3 is CAITEGLANEQYF. The CDR3 nucleotides read TGTGCCATCACCGAAGGACTAGCGAACGAGCAGTACTTC. The chain joins TRBV10-3 to TRBJ2-7; the match to TRBD2 covers 9 bases. After removal of 7 bases from V and 5 bases from J, the junction contained 6 bases not matched to a gene. There are 13 residues in the CDR3. Germline CDR1 reads ENHRY; CDR2 reads SYGVKD.

The chain combines TRBV4-2 with TRBJ1-2, with 8 bases aligning to TRBD1. Per germline, CDR1 LGHNA and CDR2 YNFKEQ. The CDR3 has 15 residues. With 0 bases clipped from V and 8 bases from J, the junction kept 8 bases outside the gene matches. CDR3 amino acids: CASSQETRTGFGYTF. In DNA form, the CDR3 reads TGTGCCAGCAGCCAAGAGACCCGGACAGGGTTCGGCTACACCTTC.

The rearrangement uses TRBV29-1 and TRBJ1-3; no clear D gene. The germline CDR1 and CDR2 sequences are SQVTM and ANQGSEA. The length of the CDR3 is 14 residues. With 4 bases removed from V and 4 bases from J, the gap between germline ends came to 14 bases. DNA for the CDR3: TGCAGCGTTGGCTCTGGCCAAGTCGGAAACACCATATATTTT. Protein: CSVGSGQVGNTIYF.

This chain uses TRBV28 with TRBJ1-5, with 7 positions matching TRBD1. The length of the CDR3 is 15 residues. Germline CDR1 and CDR2: MDHEN and SYDVKM. V shed 6 bases, J shed 1 base, and the junction held 6 bases outside the gene matches. CDR3 sequence (DNA): TGTGCCAGCAGCTCGGGGACAGCGAGCAATCAGCCCCAGCATTTT. Protein: CASSSGTASNQPQHF.

This clone was seen at least ten times. The V gene is TRBV5-1, the J gene TRBJ1-4, with 9 bases matching TRBD1. V dropped 3 bases and J dropped 0; count of bases not matched to a gene: 3. The germline gives CDR1 SGHRS, CDR2 YFSETQ. This CDR3 is built from 16 residues. The CDR3 reads CASSSTGGATNEKLFF. The CDR3 coding sequence is TGCGCCAGCAGCTCGACAGGGGGGGCAACTAATGAAAAACTGTTTTTT.

The chain combines TRBV14 with TRBJ2-7, with TRBD1 matching 8 bases. The CDR3 runs 15 residues. After removal of 4 bases from V and 3 bases from J, the junction contained 8 bases not matched to a gene. The germline V gene has CDR1 SGHDN and CDR2 FVKESK. The CDR3 loop reads CASSPWTGNFYEQYF. The CDR3 DNA sequence: TGTGCCAGCAGCCCCTGGACAGGGAACTTCTACGAGCAGTACTTC.

The J gene is TRBJ1-1, the V gene TRBV6-5, with D tentatively TRBD1 (5 bases). The germline gives CDR1 MNHEY, CDR2 SVGAGI. V dropped 6 bases and J dropped 5 bases, with 7 bases sitting between them. The CDR3 has 11 amino acids. CDR3 loop: CASRRQTEAFF. In DNA, the CDR3 is TGTGCCAGCAGACGACAGACTGAAGCTTTCTTT.

J is TRBJ2-3 and V is TRBV2; D perhaps matches TRBD1 (5 bases). Germline V lookup: CDR1 SNHLY, CDR2 FYNNEI. The CDR3 covers 14 residues. V was pared by 4 bases and J by 9 bases, with 17 bases between. The CDR3 here is CASSGGWGLETQYF. The CDR3 DNA is TGTGCCAGCAGTGGGGGCTGGGGATTGGAAACGCAGTATTTT. The whole variable domain, remainder taken from reference TRBV2 and TRBJ2-3, is EPEVTQTPSHQVTQMGQEVILRCVPISNHLYFYWYRQILGQKVEFLVSFYNNEISEKSEIFDDQFSVERPDGSNFTLKIRSTKLEDSAMYFCASSGGWGLETQYFGPGTRLTVL.

The gene calls are TRBV6-1 and TRBJ2-7; D possibly corresponds to TRBD2 (7 bases). The length of the CDR3 is 15 residues. Per germline, CDR1 MNHNS and CDR2 SASEGT. The V end lost 0 bases, the J end lost 4 bases, and 13 bases lay between the germline ends. This chain's CDR3 is CASSEAVRGGYEQYF. CDR3 in DNA: TGTGCCAGCAGTGAAGCGGTCAGGGGAGGGTACGAGCAGTACTTC.

The chain uses TRBV13 and TRBJ2-7; 14 positions agree with TRBD2. The ends lost 4 bases at V and 2 bases at J; junction bases unmatched: 4. This CDR3 region has 16 residues. Germline V lookup: CDR1 PRHDT, CDR2 FYEKMQ (reference sequence). Written as DNA, the CDR3 is TGTGCCAGCAGCTCGCGACTAGCGGGAGGGCCCTACGAGCAGTACTTC. Its protein is CASSSRLAGGPYEQYF.

The chain uses TRBV2 and TRBJ1-1, with 9 bases that match TRBD1. V lost 7 bases, J lost 4 bases, and 13 bases stayed unmatched. Per germline, CDR1 SNHLY and CDR2 FYNNEI. The CDR3 extends over 16 amino acids. CDR3 nucleotide sequence: TGTGCCAGCATCGGGGACGGGACAGGGCGGGGCACTGAAGCTTTCTTT. Encoded protein: CASIGDGTGRGTEAFF.

The gene calls are TRBV7-2 and TRBJ2-5, with D unresolved. CDR1 is SGHTA and CDR2 is FQGNSA in the germline V gene. Between the trimmed V and J ends, which lost 4 bases and 5 bases, there was a span of 8 bases. This CDR3 is built from 12 residues. As DNA, the CDR3 is TGTGCCAGCAGCTCCTTTGGCGAGACCCAGTACTTC. Translated, it gives CASSSFGETQYF.

The chain carries TRBV18 and TRBJ1-2, with a weak D call TRBD1 (6 bases). There are 15 residues in the CDR3. Trimming took off 3 bases at V and 14 bases at J, with 25 bases between the two ends. Germline V lookup: CDR1 KGHSH, CDR2 LQKENI. For the CDR3, the DNA is TGTGCCAGCTCACCTATAATGACAGGCGAAAAGAGGAAAACCTTC. It specifies CASSPIMTGEKRKTF.

The chain has TRBV28 and TRBJ1-4; 12 bases are a match to TRBD1. Germline values: CDR1 MDHEN, CDR2 SYDVKM. The junction had 13 bases not matched to a gene; V was cut back by 5 bases and J by 3 bases. This CDR3 has 19 amino acids. The CDR3, as DNA: TGTGCCAGCAGTCCCAGCATTCGGGACAGGGGGCGTTCTAATGAAAAACTGTTTTTT. Encoded protein: CASSPSIRDRGRSNEKLFF.

The chain employs TRBV29-1 and TRBJ1-1, with 7 bases that match TRBD1. This CDR3 is 13 amino acids long. Trimming cost V 7 bases and J 6 bases; bases outside gene matches: 11. Germline CDR1 SQVTM, CDR2 ANQGSEA. The CDR3 sequence: CSAEDRVESEAFF. The CDR3 coding sequence is TGCAGCGCCGAAGACAGGGTCGAATCTGAAGCTTTCTTT.

The rearrangement uses TRBV4-3 and TRBJ2-1; D is perhaps TRBD2 (6 bases). The germline V and J ends were trimmed by 0 bases and 10 bases, with 19 bases remaining between them. The CDR3 contains 16 residues. Looked up from germline, CDR1 is LGHNA and CDR2 is YSLEER. CDR3 sequence (DNA): TGCGCCAGCAGCCAAGAGAGGGACTGGGCCTTCGGGGAGCAGTTCTTC. Its translation: CASSQERDWAFGEQFF.

The V and J genes are TRBV7-7 and TRBJ1-3; D may be TRBD1 (6 bases). Trimming left V 5 bases short and J 0 bases short, with 11 bases between. The CDR3 covers 15 residues. The germline gives CDR1 SSHAT, CDR2 FNYEAQ (reference sequence). CDR3 region: CASSPDRNSGNTIYF. In nucleotides, the CDR3 is TGTGCCAGCAGCCCGGACAGAAACTCTGGAAACACCATATATTTT.

J is TRBJ2-1 and V is TRBV9; the match to TRBD2 covers 10 bases. Germline loops: CDR1 SGDLS, CDR2 YYNGEE. The length of the CDR3 is 12 residues. V lost 4 bases to trimming and J lost 9 bases; unmatched junction nucleotides: 1. Here the CDR3 reads CASSQREGEQFF. The DNA for the CDR3 is TGTGCCAGCAGCCAGCGGGAGGGTGAGCAGTTCTTC.

The V gene is TRBV6-5, the J gene TRBJ2-7; the match to TRBD1 covers 7 bases. V dropped 4 bases and J dropped 2; count of bases not matched to a gene: 5. Germline V gives CDR1 MNHEY, CDR2 SVGAGI. CDR3 length equals 14 residues. CDR3 coding DNA: TGTGCCAGCAGTTCGCAGGGGGTTCCCTACGAGCAGTACTTC. This sequence encodes CASSSQGVPYEQYF.

The chain combines TRBV6-4 with TRBJ2-3, with D possibly matching TRBD2 (5 bases). This CDR3 has 14 amino acids. V lost 3 bases and J 10 bases, leaving 17 bases between the germline ends. Germline assignment: CDR1 MRHNA and CDR2 SNTAGT. CDR3 nucleotides: TGTGCCAGCAGTGAAAGCGGCGACTTTGGGGCGCAGTATTTT. This translates into CASSESGDFGAQYF.

The CDR3, as DNA: TGCAGCGTCCAACCCCTGGCGGGAGGCTACGAGCAGTACTTC. Protein sequence: CSVQPLAGGYEQYF. This chain connects TRBV29-1 to TRBJ2-7; 8 bases map to TRBD2. The CDR3 is 14 amino acids. V dropped 6 bases and J dropped 3; count of bases not matched to a gene: 10. The germline V gene encodes CDR1 SQVTM and CDR2 ANQGSEA.

The V call is TRBV9, the J call TRBJ2-2; D is possibly TRBD2 (5 bases). The germline V gene encodes CDR1 SGDLS and CDR2 YYNGEE. The V end lost 0 bases, the J end lost 5 bases, and 14 bases lay between the germline ends. The CDR3 extends over 16 amino acids. The CDR3 loop reads CASSVADSWLTGELFF. CDR3 bases: TGTGCCAGCAGCGTAGCGGACTCCTGGTTAACCGGGGAGCTGTTTTTT.

CDR3 loop: CATSRTSGSGANVLTF. The CDR3 bases are TGTGCCACCAGCCGAACGTCAGGGTCTGGGGCCAACGTCCTGACTTTC. V and J are TRBV15 and TRBJ2-6; D might be TRBD1 (5 bases). Germline V gene sequence: CDR1 LNHNV, CDR2 YYDKDF (reference sequence). The CDR3 runs 16 residues. V lost 5 bases and J 1 base, leaving 12 bases between the germline ends.

The chain recombines TRBV4-3 with TRBJ2-7; 7 positions agree with TRBD2. CDR1 is LGHNA and CDR2 is YSLEER in the germline V gene. V gave up 0 bases and J gave up 4 bases; unmatched junction bases: 21. This CDR3 has 20 residues. CDR3 DNA: TGCGCCAGCAGCCAAGAGGTCCTAAACGGCGATGGACTAGGGACTTACGAGCAGTACTTC. Translation gives CASSQEVLNGDGLGTYEQYF.

V is TRBV7-9 and J is TRBJ2-3; D might be TRBD1 (5 bases). Per germline, CDR1 SEHNR and CDR2 FQNEAQ (reference sequence). V dropped 2 bases and J dropped 5 bases, with 8 bases sitting between them. CDR3 size: 13 residues. The CDR3: CASSLRGIDTQYF. CDR3 DNA sequence: TGTGCCAGCAGCTTAAGGGGTATAGATACGCAGTATTTT.